This section outlines one TCR beta chain sequence together with its context. Its specificity is unknown. Germline CDR1 SGHTA, CDR2 FQGNSA. Trimming at V came to 2 bases and at J to 3 bases, leaving 2 bases not matched to a gene. This CDR3 has 15 amino acids. The data are from a study of cytomegalovirus exposure and HLA in healthy donors. TCRdb's table, derived via immunoSEQ multiplex PCR, lists solely in-frame clones and lacks some. The data show about 150,000 clones, about 80% seen once. Study outcomes and limitations: Reportedly, cytomegalovirus status was diagnosed with high sensitivity and specificity. As confirmed in vitro, a few CMV-associated chains were specific for CMV antigens.

Separation from the 666-subject first cohort characterized the approximately 120-subject validation cohort, to which the donors belonged. The chain carries TRBV7-2 and TRBJ2-7, with 12 positions matching TRBD2. Source material: PBMCs. This TCR was sampled from a man aged 25-45 years in good health and CMV-seropositive. The CDR3 bases are TGTGCCAGCAGCTTAACTAGCGGGGGGCGCTACGAGCAGTACTTC. Protein product: CASSLTSGGRYEQYF.